This TCR beta chain was identified during a study of cytomegalovirus exposure and HLA in healthy donors. Points on this clone: The antigen is undetermined.

Regarding the study as a whole: Equally common other TCR beta chains were less clonally expanded than HLA-associated ones, a later analysis found.

The CDR3 is 13 residues long. Trimming shortened V by 2 bases and J by 2 bases, and 7 bases separated the two germline ends. In germline, CDR1 is MNHNY, CDR2 SVGAGI (reference sequence). Use of 60 Vbeta and 13 Jbeta primers characterized the PCR. TCRdb's table, derived via immunoSEQ multiplex PCR, lists solely in-frame clones and lacks some. The sample yields 150,000 to 200,000 clones, roughly 80% seen once. The sequence was obtained from a woman aged 45 to 65 in good health and CMV-seronegative. The chain is built from TRBV6-6 and TRBJ2-7; D may be TRBD2 (6 bases). The sample consisted of PBMCs. CDR3 DNA sequence: TGTGCCAGCAGTTACGGGGGGACCTACGAGCAGTACTTC. Its protein product is CASSYGGTYEQYF.